This T cell receptor beta chain was captured in a study of T cell responses to AZD1222 COVID-19 vaccine (dated by TCRdb to about 2021). Background for the entire study: TCR sequencing was performed for roughly 250 trial participants, of whom some 200 were given two doses of AZD1222 and around 25 were given two doses of MenACWY control vaccine. Trial participants were enrolled by age into subgroups of 18-55, 56-69 and 70-plus years, and about 150, 27 and 61 TCR-sequenced participants, respectively, were included in these subgroups. The paper as a whole reports these results and caveats: Epitopes outside the regions mutated in the B.1.351 and B.1.1.7 variants were reportedly recognized by nearly half of the unique spike-specific TCRs. In the small 56-69-year group, the increase in depth fell short of significance, most likely because of low power. Spike-specific TCR breadth and depth rose significantly after two AZD1222 doses compared with day 0 and with MenACWY recipients. Participants were mostly white British, with more females than males. The authors suggested clonal diversity may have been underestimated. Only six AZD1222 recipients were SARS-CoV-2 seropositive at baseline, limiting conclusions about previously exposed vaccinees. No day 14 peak-response samples were available, so repertoires were characterized only after the peak T cell response. The vaccine-associated CD4 TCRs covered the entire spike protein, and the dominant responses fell in regions 160-218 and 743-854.

This clone was detected only a few times. Its antigen remains undetermined. Qualities for individual bases were not recorded, and no much larger clone is one base off. At the junction V is shortened by 3 bases and J by 6 bases, with 14 bases in between. CDR1 is given as LNHDA and CDR2 as SQIVND, both from the germline V gene (reference sequence). The CDR3 covers 14 residues, taking in both the cysteine and the phenylalanine. Only the CDR3 DNA stays, 42 bases, in frame from base 1. The time point label on this specimen signifies: baseline before first vaccination. What this sample's treatment or condition label stands for: meningococcal conjugate vaccine given as trial control. Vaccinee samples came from UK trials COV001 and COV002, including a single-blind randomized controlled phase 2/3 trial of AZD1222 (ChAdOx1 nCoV-19) in healthy adults. Trial participant PBMC samples were collected at day 0 and day 28 after the second dose for TCRbeta chain sequencing.

The CDR3 regions of human TCRbeta chains were analyzed by immunosequencing. As for the original processing: TCRs in the repertoires were matched against a reference library of SARS-CoV-2-specific TCRs that had been generated with the MIRA antigen-specificity platform. Breadth was defined as the fraction of unique TCRs that were SARS-CoV-2-associated, and depth was defined as the fraction of total T cells that were SARS-CoV-2-associated. Using the MIRA data, each spike-specific TCR was assigned both to the spike region to which the TCR was reactive and to a CD4 or CD8 class. Log10-transformed breadth and depth values were compared by one-way ANOVA with Sidak's multiple comparisons tests. TCRdb obtained this table from immuneACCESS and retained in-frame rearrangements with V and J assigned. These tables miss some clones; where compared with another copy, unresolved V genes account for less than half of the shortfall, and the remainder is unexplained. V and J calls and clone size are as listed in that table; D and trimming were resolved from the DNA. Within this sample are about 85,000 clones, with around 88% of them counted one time only. The ten largest clones represent 10% of the sample.

The source was peripheral blood, collected on day 0 of MenACWY control vaccination. The TCR originated in an adult in good health. The rearranged segments are TRBV19 and TRBJ1-1; TRBD1 is possibly the D segment (6 matching bases). The CDR3 loop reads CASSIGRGRAEAFF. The sequenced DNA: TGTGCCAGTAGTATTGGCAGGGGAAGGGCTGAAGCTTTCTTT. When the CDR3 is completed using the reference TRBV19 and TRBJ1-1 genes on either side, the full variable domain is DGGITQSPKYLFRKEGQNVTLSCEQNLNHDAMYWYRQDPGQGLRLIYYSQIVNDFQKGDIAEGYSVSREKKESFPLTVTSAQKNPTAFYLCASSIGRGRAEAFFGQGTRLTVV.